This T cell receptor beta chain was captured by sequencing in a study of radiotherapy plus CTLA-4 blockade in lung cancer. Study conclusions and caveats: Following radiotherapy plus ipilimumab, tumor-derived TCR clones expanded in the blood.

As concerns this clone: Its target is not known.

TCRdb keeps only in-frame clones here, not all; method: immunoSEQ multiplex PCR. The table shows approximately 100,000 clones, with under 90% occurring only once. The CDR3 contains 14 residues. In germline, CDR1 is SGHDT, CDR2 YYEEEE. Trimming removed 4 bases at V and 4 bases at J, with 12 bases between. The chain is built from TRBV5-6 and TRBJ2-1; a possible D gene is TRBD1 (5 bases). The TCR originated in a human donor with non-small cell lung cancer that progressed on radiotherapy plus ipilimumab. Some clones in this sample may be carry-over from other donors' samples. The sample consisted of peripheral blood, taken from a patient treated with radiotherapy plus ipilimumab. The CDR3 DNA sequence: TGTGCCAGCAGCCCCGGACACAAATACAATGAGCAGTTCTTC. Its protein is CASSPGHKYNEQFF.